The entry below describes one T cell receptor (beta chain). The antigen is not known. This sample was taken from a study of cytomegalovirus exposure and HLA in healthy donors. Study results and limitations: CMV serostatus alone was available as immune exposure information. Listed as cytomegalovirus-associated were roughly 180 TCR beta chains.

PCR used 60 Vbeta primers and 13 Jbeta primers. Produced via immunoSEQ multiplex PCR; TCRdb's table is partial and in-frame only. The sample yields about 200,000 clones, roughly 80% seen once. The V end lost 5 bases, the J end lost 0 bases, and 23 bases lay between the germline ends. The CDR3 runs to 19 residues. Germline CDR1 and CDR2: SGHTA and FQGNSA. The receptor was derived from a woman aged 18-30 years in good health and CMV-seronegative. This chain uses TRBV7-2 with TRBJ2-1, with D maybe TRBD2 (5 bases). The specimen was PBMCs. The chain's CDR3 is CASSASGYNYPSSYNEQFF. The DNA for the CDR3 is TGTGCCAGCAGCGCAAGCGGCTATAATTATCCTAGCTCCTACAATGAGCAGTTCTTC.